This T cell receptor beta chain is drawn from a study of T-cell memory formation after mild COVID-19. At the level of the study: Clustering of TCRs was largely donor specific.

TCRdb processed the 5' RACE reads anew with MiXCR; each CDR3 protein has one entry. The sample holds a few hundred thousand distinct CDR3 sequences; roughly 15% are singletons and the top ten take roughly 21%. This clonotype was counted at least ten times. Germline V gene lookup returns CDR1 LGHNA and CDR2 YNFKEQ. Trimming took 4 bases from V and 5 from J, leaving 11 bases between them. CDR3 length: 14 amino acids. The V gene is TRBV4-2, the J gene TRBJ2-2; D is tentatively TRBD1 or TRBD2 (5 bases each). Input material: PBMCs or a T cell subset sorted from them (not recorded which). This sequence was found in a young man who had mild COVID-19 (a few samples of this study predate the infection). Cell type and time point are not known. The CDR3 loop reads CASSRTWGTGELFF. CDR3 bases: TGTGCCAGCAGCCGCACTTGGGGGACCGGGGAGCTGTTTTTT.